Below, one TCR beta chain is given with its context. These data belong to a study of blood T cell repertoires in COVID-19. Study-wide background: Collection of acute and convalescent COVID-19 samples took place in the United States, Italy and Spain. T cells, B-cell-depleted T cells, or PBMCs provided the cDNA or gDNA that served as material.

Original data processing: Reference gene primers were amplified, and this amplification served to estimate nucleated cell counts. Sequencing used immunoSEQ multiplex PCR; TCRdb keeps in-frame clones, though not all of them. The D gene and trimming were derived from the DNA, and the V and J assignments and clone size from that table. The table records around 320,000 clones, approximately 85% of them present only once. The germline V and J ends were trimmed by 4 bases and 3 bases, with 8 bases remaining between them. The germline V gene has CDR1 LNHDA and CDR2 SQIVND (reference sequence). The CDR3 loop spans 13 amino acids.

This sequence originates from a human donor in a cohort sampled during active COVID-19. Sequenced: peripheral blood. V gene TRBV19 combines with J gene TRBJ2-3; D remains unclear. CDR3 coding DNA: TGTGCCAGTAGTACCACAGATACAGATACGCAGTATTTT. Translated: CASSTTDTDTQYF.